This T cell receptor (beta chain) was obtained from a study of shared clonotypes between healthy human individuals. TCRdb's copy holds only in-frame clones and misses some; the assay was immunoSEQ multiplex PCR. Seen here are roughly 2,000,000 clones, about 93% observed once, and the top ten hold about 1.7%. V shed 2 bases and J shed 9 bases, with 5 bases lying between them. The CDR3 has 11 residues. Germline-derived CDR1 and CDR2 are SEHNR and FQNEAQ (reference sequence). Note on this clone: The sample has other DNA sequences that encode this CDR3 too.

The naive CD8 fraction comprised CD45RO-negative cells positively selected for CCR7 and excluded terminally differentiated effector memory CD45RA+ cells. Sequencing was performed on naive CD8+ T cells from PBMCs. This TCR was sampled from a man between 18 and 35 years old in good health. Some clones in this sample may be carry-over from other donors' samples. The V gene is TRBV7-9, the J gene TRBJ2-1; D is undetermined. DNA for the CDR3: TGTGCCAGCAGCTTAATAGGTGAGCAGTTCTTC. It specifies CASSLIGEQFF.